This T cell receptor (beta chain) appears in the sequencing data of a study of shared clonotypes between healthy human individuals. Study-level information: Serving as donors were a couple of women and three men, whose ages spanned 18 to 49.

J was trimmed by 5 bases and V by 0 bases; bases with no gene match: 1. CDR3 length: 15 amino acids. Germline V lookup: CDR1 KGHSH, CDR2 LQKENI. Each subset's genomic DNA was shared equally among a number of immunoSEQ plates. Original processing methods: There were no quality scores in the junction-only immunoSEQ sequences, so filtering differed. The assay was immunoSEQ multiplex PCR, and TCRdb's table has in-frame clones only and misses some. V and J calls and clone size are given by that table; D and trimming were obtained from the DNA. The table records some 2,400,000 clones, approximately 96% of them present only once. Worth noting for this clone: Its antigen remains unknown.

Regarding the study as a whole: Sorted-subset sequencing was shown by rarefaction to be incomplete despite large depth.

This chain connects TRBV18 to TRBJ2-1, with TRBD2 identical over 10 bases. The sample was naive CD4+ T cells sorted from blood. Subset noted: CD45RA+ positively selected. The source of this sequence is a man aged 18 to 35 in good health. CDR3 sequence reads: CASSPPLAGHNEQFF. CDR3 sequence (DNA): TGTGCCAGCTCACCACCACTAGCGGGGCACAATGAGCAGTTCTTC.